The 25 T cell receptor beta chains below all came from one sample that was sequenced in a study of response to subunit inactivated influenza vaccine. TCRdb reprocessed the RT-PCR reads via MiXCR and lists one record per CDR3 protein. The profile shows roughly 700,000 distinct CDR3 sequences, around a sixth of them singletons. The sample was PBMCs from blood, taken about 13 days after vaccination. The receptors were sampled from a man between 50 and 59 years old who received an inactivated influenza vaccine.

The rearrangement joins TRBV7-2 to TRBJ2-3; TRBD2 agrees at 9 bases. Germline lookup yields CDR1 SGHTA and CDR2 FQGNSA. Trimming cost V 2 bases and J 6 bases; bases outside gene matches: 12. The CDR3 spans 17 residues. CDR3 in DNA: TGTGCCAGCAGCTTATTTGTGGCGGGGGGGGCCTGGGATACGCAGTATTTT. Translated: CASSLFVAGGAWDTQYF.

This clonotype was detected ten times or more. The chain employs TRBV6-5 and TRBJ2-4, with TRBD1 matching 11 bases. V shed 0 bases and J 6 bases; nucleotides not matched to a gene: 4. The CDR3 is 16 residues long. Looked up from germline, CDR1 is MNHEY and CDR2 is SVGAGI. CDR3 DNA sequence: TGTGCCAGCAGTTACTCCGGGGACAGGGGGTTAAACATTCAGTACTTC. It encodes CASSYSGDRGLNIQYF.

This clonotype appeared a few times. CDR3 bases: TGTGCCAGCAGCCCAACGGACCCGATCTATAATTCACCCCTCCACTTT. This encodes CASSPTDPIYNSPLHF. The chain employs TRBV3-1 and TRBJ1-6; D gene uncertain. V was trimmed by 4 bases and J by 3 bases, leaving 13 bases between them. This CDR3 has 16 residues. CDR1 LGHDT and CDR2 YNNKEL come from the germline V gene (reference sequence). Full variable domain (rest looked up from reference TRBV3-1 and TRBJ1-6): DTAVSQTPKYLVTQMGNDKSIKCEQNLGHDTMYWYKQDSKKFLKIMFSYNNKELIINETVPNRFSPKSPDKAHLNLHINSLELGDSAVYFCASSPTDPIYNSPLHFGNGTRLTVT.

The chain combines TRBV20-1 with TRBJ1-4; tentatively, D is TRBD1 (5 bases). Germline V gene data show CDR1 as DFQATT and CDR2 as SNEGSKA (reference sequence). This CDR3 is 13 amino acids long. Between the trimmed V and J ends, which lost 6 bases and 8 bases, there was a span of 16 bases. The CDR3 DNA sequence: TGCAGTGCGATCACCCCGGGGGACGAAAAACTGTTTTTT. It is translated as CSAITPGDEKLFF.

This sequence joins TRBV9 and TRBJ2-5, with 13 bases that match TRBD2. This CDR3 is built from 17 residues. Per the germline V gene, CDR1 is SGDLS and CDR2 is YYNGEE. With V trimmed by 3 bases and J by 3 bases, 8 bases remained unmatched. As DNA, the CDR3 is TGTGCCAGCAGCGCCGTAGTTGGGACTAGCGGGAAAGAGACCCAGTACTTC. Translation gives CASSAVVGTSGKETQYF.

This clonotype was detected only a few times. CDR3 residues: CASSLTSVGAEQFF. The CDR3 DNA reads as TGTGCCAGCAGCTTAACTAGCGTGGGGGCTGAGCAGTTCTTC. The chain uses TRBV7-3 and TRBJ2-1, with D tentatively TRBD1 (6 bases). V lost 0 bases, J lost 9 bases, and 12 bases lay in between. The CDR3 runs to 14 residues. Germline CDR1 reads SGHTA; CDR2 reads FQGTGA.

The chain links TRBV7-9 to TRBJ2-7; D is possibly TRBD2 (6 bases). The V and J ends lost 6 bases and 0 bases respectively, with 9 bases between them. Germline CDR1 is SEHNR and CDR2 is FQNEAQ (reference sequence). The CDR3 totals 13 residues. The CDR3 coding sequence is TGTGCCAGCAGAGTCGGGAGCTCCTACGAGCAGTACTTC. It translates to CASRVGSSYEQYF. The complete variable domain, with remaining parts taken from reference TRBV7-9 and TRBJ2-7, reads DTGVSQNPRHKITKRGQNVTFRCDPISEHNRLYWYRQTLGQGPEFLTYFQNEAQLEKSRLLSDRFSAERPKGSFSTLEIQRTEQGDSAMYLCASRVGSSYEQYFGPGTRLTVT.

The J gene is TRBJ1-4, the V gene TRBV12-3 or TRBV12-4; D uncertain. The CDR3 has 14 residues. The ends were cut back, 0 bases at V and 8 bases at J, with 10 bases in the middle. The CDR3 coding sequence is TGTGCCAGCAGTTTAGCGGGGAATAGCGAAAAACTGTTTTTT. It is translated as CASSLAGNSEKLFF.

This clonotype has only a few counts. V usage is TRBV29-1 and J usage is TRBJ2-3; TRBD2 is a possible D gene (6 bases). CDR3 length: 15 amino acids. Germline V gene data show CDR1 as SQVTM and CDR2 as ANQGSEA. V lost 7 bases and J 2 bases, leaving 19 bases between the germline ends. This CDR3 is CSARWGGSFTDTQYF. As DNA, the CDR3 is TGCAGCGCCCGATGGGGAGGAAGCTTCACAGATACGCAGTATTTT.

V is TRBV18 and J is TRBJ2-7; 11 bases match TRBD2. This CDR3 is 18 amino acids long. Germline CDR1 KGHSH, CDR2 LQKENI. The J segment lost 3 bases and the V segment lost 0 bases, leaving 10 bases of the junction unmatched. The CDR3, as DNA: TGTGCCAGCTCACCACCGATAACTAGCGGGAGTCTCGGCTACGAGCAGTACTTC. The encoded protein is CASSPPITSGSLGYEQYF.

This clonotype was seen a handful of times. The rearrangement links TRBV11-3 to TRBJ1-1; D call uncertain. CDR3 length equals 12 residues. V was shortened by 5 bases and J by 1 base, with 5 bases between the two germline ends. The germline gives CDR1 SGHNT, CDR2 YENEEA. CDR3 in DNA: TGTGCCAGCAGCCACCAGAACACTGAAGCTTTCTTT. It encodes CASSHQNTEAFF. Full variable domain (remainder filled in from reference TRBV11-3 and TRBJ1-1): EAGVVQSPRYKIIEKKQPVAFWCNPISGHNTLYWYLQNLGQGPELLIRYENEEAVDDSQLPKDRFSAERLKGVDSTLKIQPAELGDSAVYLCASSHQNTEAFFGQGTRLTVV.

CDR3 loop: CASSEASGRAGELFF. In DNA, the CDR3 is TGTGCCAGCAGCGAGGCTAGCGGGAGGGCCGGGGAGCTGTTTTTT. The J gene is TRBJ2-2, the V gene TRBV7-2, with TRBD2 matching 12 bases. Germline V gives CDR1 SGHTA, CDR2 FQGNSA. The CDR3 sequence is 15 residues long. V shed 5 bases, J shed 6 bases, and the junction held 4 bases outside the gene matches.

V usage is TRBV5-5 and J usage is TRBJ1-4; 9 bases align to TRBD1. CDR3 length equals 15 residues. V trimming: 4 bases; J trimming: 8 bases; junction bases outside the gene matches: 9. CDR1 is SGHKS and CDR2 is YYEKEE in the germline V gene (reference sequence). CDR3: CASSISGTGLEKLFF. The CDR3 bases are TGTGCCAGCAGCATCTCCGGGACAGGGCTCGAAAAACTGTTTTTT.

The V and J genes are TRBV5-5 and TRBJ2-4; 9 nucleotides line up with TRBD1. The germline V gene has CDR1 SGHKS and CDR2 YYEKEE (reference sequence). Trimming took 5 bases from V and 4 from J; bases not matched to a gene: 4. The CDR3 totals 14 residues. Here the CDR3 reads CASRWGQGKNIQYF. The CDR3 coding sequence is TGTGCCAGCAGATGGGGACAGGGAAAAAACATTCAGTACTTC. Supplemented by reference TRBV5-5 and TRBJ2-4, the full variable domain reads DAGVTQSPTHLIKTRGQQVTLRCSPISGHKSVSWYQQVLGQGPQFIFQYYEKEERGRGNFPDRFSARQFPNYSSELNVNALLLGDSALYLCASRWGQGKNIQYFGAGTRLSVL.

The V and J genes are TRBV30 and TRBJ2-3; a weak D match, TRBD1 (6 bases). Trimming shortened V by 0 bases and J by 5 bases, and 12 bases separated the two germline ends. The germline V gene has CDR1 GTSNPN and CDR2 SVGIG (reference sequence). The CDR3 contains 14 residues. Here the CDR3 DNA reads TGTGCCTGGAGTGTAAAGGGGGTAGGAGATACGCAGTATTTT. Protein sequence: CAWSVKGVGDTQYF.

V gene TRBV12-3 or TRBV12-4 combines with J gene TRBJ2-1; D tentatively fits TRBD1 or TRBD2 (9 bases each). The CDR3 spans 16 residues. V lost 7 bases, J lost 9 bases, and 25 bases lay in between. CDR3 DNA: TGTGCCAGCACCTCCCTAGCGGGACAGGGAAGGGGTGAGCAGTTCTTC. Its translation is CASTSLAGQGRGEQFF.

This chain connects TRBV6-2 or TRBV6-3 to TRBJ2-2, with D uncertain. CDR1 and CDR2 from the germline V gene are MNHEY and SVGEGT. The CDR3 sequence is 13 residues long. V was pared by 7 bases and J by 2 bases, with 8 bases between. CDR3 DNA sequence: TGTGCCAGCACTTTTCAAAACACCGGGGAGCTGTTTTTT. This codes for CASTFQNTGELFF.

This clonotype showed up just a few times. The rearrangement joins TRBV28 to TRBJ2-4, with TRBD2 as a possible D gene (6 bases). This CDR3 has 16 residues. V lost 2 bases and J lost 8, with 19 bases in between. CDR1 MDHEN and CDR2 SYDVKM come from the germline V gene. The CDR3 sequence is CASSLGLAQPWDIQYF. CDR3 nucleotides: TGTGCCAGCAGTTTAGGGCTAGCGCAACCTTGGGACATTCAGTACTTC.

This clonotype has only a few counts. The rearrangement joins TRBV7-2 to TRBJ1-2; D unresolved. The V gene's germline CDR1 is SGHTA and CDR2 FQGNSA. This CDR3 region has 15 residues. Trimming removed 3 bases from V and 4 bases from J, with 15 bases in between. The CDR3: CASSFGPPESYGYTF. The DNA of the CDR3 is TGTGCCAGCAGCTTTGGTCCCCCTGAGAGCTATGGCTACACCTTC.

CDR3 sequence reads: CAIGGTLSSYEQYF. CDR3 nucleotide sequence: TGTGCCATCGGCGGGACCCTCAGCTCCTACGAGCAGTACTTC. This rearrangement joins TRBV10-3 to TRBJ2-7; D perhaps matches TRBD2 (6 bases). Germline lookup yields CDR1 ENHRY and CDR2 SYGVKD. V lost 8 bases and J 0 bases, leaving 14 bases between the germline ends. This CDR3 is 14 amino acids long.

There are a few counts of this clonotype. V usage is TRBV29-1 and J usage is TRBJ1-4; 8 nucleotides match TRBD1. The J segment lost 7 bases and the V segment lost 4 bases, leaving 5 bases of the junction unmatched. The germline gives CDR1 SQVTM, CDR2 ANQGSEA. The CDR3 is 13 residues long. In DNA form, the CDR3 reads TGCAGCGTTGCAGGGGGCGTCGGTGAAAAACTGTTTTTT. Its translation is CSVAGGVGEKLFF.

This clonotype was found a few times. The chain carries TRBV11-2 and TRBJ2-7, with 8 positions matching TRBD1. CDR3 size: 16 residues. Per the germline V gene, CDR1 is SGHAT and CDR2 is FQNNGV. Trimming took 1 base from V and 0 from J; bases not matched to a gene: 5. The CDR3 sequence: CASSLGLGTGSYEQYF. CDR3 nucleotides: TGTGCCAGCAGCTTAGGATTGGGGACAGGCTCCTACGAGCAGTACTTC.

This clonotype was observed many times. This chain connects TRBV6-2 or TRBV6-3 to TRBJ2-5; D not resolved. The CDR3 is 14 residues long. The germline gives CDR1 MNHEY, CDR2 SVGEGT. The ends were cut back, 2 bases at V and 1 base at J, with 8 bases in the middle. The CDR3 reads CASSYEDGQETQYF. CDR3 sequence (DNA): TGTGCCAGCAGTTACGAGGACGGCCAAGAGACCCAGTACTTC.

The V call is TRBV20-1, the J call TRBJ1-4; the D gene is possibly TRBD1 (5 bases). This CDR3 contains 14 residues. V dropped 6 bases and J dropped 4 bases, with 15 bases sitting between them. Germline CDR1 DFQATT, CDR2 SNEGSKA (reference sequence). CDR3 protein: CSAGWGSLNEKLFF. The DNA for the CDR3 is TGCAGTGCCGGGTGGGGCAGCCTTAATGAAAAACTGTTTTTT.

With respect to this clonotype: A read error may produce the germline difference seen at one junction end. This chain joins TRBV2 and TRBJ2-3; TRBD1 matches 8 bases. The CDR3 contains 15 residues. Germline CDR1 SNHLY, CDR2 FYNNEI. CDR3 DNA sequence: TGTGCCAGCAGTCTACCTAGGACAGGGAGGTATACGCTGTATTTT. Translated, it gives CASSLPRTGRYTLYF.